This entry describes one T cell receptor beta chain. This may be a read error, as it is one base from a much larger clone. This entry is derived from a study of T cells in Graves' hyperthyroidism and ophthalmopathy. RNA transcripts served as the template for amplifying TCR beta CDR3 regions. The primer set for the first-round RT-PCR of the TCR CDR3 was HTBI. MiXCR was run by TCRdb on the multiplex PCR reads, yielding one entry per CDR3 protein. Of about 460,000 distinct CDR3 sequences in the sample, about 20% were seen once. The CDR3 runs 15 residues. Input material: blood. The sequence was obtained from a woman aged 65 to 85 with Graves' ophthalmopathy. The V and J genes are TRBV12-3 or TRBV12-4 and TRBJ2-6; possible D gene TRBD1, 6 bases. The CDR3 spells CVSSLGQPGANVLTF. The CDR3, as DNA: TGTGTCAGCAGCCTCGGACAGCCTGGGGCCAACGTCCTGACTTTC.